Below, 27 T cell receptor beta chains from the same sample are listed, as sequenced in a study of CXCR3-negative and CXCR3-positive naive CD8 T cells. Findings and caveats of the study: Against CXCR3-negative naive cells, CXCR3-positive naive cells showed more hydrophobic TRB CDR3s.

These TCRs are of unknown antigen specificity. The libraries of TRB cDNA were prepared using 5' RACE with UMI labels. For each CDR3 protein, TCRdb gives one entry from its re-call of the 5' RACE reads, without DNA. The sample's table shows under 150,000 distinct CDR3 sequences. Sequenced material: naive CXCR3+ CD8+ T cells from blood. Specified subset: CD45RO-CCR7+CD27+CD95- naive CD8+ T cells expressing CXCR3 (TNR3+). The receptors stem from a human donor in good health. Some clones in this sample may be carry-over from other donors' samples.

The CDR3 spells CASKKGTSGSHNEQFF. This sequence joins TRBV9 and TRBJ2-1; TCRdb selects TRBD2, and the lack of DNA leaves this call unchecked. CDR3 length equals 16 residues. Germline CDR1 reads SGDLS; CDR2 reads YYNGEE.

The V gene is TRBV10-3, the J gene TRBJ2-7; TCRdb designates TRBD2, a call that cannot be tested without DNA. Per the germline V gene, CDR1 is ENHRY and CDR2 is SYGVKD. The CDR3 sequence is 14 residues long. The CDR3 here is CAIRGLAGSYEQYF.

The chain links TRBV7-9 to TRBJ2-2; lacking DNA, the TRBD2 call made by TCRdb goes unchecked. CDR1 and CDR2 from the germline V gene are SEHNR and FQNEAQ (reference sequence). The CDR3 is 15 amino acids. This chain's CDR3 is CASRPSSGYTGELFF.

J is TRBJ2-1 and V is TRBV5-5. Germline V gene data show CDR1 as SGHKS and CDR2 as YYEKEE (reference sequence). The CDR3 contains 13 residues. CDR3 loop: CASSFSPYNEQFF.

This chain connects TRBV5-6 to TRBJ1-1; TCRdb names TRBD1, which stays unverified in the absence of DNA. CDR3 length equals 13 residues. From germline, CDR1 is SGHDT and CDR2 YYEEEE. The CDR3 region is CASSRTGVAEAFF.

The chain joins TRBV27 to TRBJ1-4; the TCRdb call, TRBD1, lacks DNA for checking. This CDR3 region has 15 residues. Germline loops: CDR1 MNHEY, CDR2 SMNVEV (reference sequence). The CDR3 sequence is CASSGRTGGHEKLFF.

V and J are TRBV29-1 and TRBJ2-5; TCRdb's assignment of TRBD1 cannot be checked, as there is no DNA. The CDR3 loop spans 16 amino acids. Germline CDR1 SQVTM, CDR2 ANQGSEA. The CDR3: CSVIPGPGQGAEAQYF.

The genes are TRBV20-1 and TRBJ1-2; TCRdb's assignment of TRBD1 cannot be checked, as there is no DNA. This CDR3 comprises 14 residues. Germline lookup yields CDR1 DFQATT and CDR2 SNEGSKA (reference sequence). CDR3 region: CSAHGGGPYYGYTF.

V is TRBV14 and J is TRBJ1-4; TCRdb designates TRBD1, a call that cannot be tested without DNA. The V gene's germline CDR1 is SGHDN and CDR2 FVKESK. The length of the CDR3 is 15 residues. The CDR3 region is CASSQGGRSYEKLFF. The complete variable domain, with remaining parts taken from reference TRBV14 and TRBJ1-4, reads EAGVTQFPSHSVIEKGQTVTLRCDPISGHDNLYWYRRVMGKEIKFLLHFVKESKQDESGMPNNRFLAERTGGTYSTLKVQPAELEDSGVYFCASSQGGRSYEKLFFGSGTQLSVL.

The chain combines TRBV28 with TRBJ2-5; absent DNA, TCRdb's TRBD1 call cannot be checked. Germline V lookup: CDR1 MDHEN, CDR2 SYDVKM. This CDR3 has 13 residues. CDR3 protein: CASRTQGGETQYF.

The chain uses TRBV29-1 and TRBJ2-3; the D call from TCRdb, TRBD2, cannot be confirmed without DNA. This CDR3 comprises 15 residues. Germline V CDR1 and CDR2: SQVTM, ANQGSEA. The CDR3 is CSVGEGGPYTDTLYF.

The chain carries TRBV14 and TRBJ2-7; as DNA is missing, the TRBD1 call by TCRdb cannot be tested. Germline V gene lookup returns CDR1 SGHDN and CDR2 FVKESK. The CDR3 runs to 14 residues. CDR3 region: CASSQRPPGGEQYF.

The chain combines TRBV5-1 with TRBJ2-1; TCRdb's D call, TRBD1, is unchecked because there is no DNA. This CDR3 is built from 15 residues. Germline-derived CDR1 and CDR2 are SGHRS and YFSETQ. The CDR3 protein is CASSPQGQAYNEQFF.

This chain joins TRBV12-3 or TRBV12-4 and TRBJ1-5. The CDR3 totals 11 residues. This chain's CDR3 is CASSNDQPQHF.

The chain joins TRBV5-1 to TRBJ2-3; TCRdb names TRBD2, which stays unverified in the absence of DNA. CDR1 and CDR2 from the germline V gene are SGHRS and YFSETQ. This CDR3 is built from 15 residues. CDR3 in amino acids: CASSFQRESPDTQYF.

The CDR3 spells CASSPPTGDEQYF. The chain combines TRBV7-9 with TRBJ2-7; without DNA, the TCRdb call of TRBD1 cannot be checked. Looked up from germline, CDR1 is SEHNR and CDR2 is FQNEAQ (reference sequence). The length of the CDR3 is 13 residues. Full variable domain (remainder filled in from reference TRBV7-9 and TRBJ2-7): DTGVSQNPRHKITKRGQNVTFRCDPISEHNRLYWYRQTLGQGPEFLTYFQNEAQLEKSRLLSDRFSAERPKGSFSTLEIQRTEQGDSAMYLCASSPPTGDEQYFGPGTRLTVT.

The chain recombines TRBV12-3 or TRBV12-4 with TRBJ2-3. This CDR3 is built from 14 residues. CDR3 region: CASSFGQRPDTQYF.

CDR3 sequence reads: CASSPRDDYEQYF. The chain combines TRBV7-9 with TRBJ2-7; as DNA is missing, the TRBD1 call by TCRdb cannot be tested. Germline lookup yields CDR1 SEHNR and CDR2 FQNEAQ (reference sequence). This CDR3 comprises 13 residues.

The chain is built from TRBV11-3 and TRBJ2-3; absent DNA, TCRdb's TRBD2 call cannot be checked. Germline values: CDR1 SGHNT, CDR2 YENEEA. The CDR3 spans 17 residues. CDR3 loop: CASSSRLAGGPSDTQYF.

This CDR3 is CASSLRLAGFAETQYF. The chain is built from TRBV7-6 and TRBJ2-5; TCRdb's D call of TRBD2 is untestable without DNA. Germline V gene data show CDR1 as SGHVS and CDR2 as FNYEAQ. The CDR3 loop spans 16 amino acids.

This CDR3 reads CSVVPNTEAFF. This sequence joins TRBV29-1 and TRBJ1-1. Germline V CDR1 and CDR2: SQVTM, ANQGSEA. This CDR3 is built from 11 residues.

The genes are TRBV19 and TRBJ1-5; TCRdb names TRBD1, which stays unverified in the absence of DNA. The CDR3 contains 15 residues. Germline loops: CDR1 LNHDA, CDR2 SQIVND (reference sequence). Here the CDR3 reads CASTLRGDRVQPQHF.

The genes are TRBV29-1 and TRBJ2-7. CDR3 length equals 12 residues. Germline CDR1 SQVTM, CDR2 ANQGSEA. The CDR3 loop reads CSGGDGAYEQYF.

V gene TRBV12-3 or TRBV12-4 combines with J gene TRBJ2-5; TCRdb names TRBD1, which stays unverified in the absence of DNA. This CDR3 contains 15 residues. CDR3 protein: CASSQGQGALETQYF.

The chain carries TRBV19 and TRBJ2-1; TCRdb names TRBD1, which stays unverified in the absence of DNA. The CDR3 is 13 residues long. Germline CDR1 LNHDA, CDR2 SQIVND (reference sequence). CDR3 loop: CASSISTGNEQFF. Filled out from reference TRBV19 and TRBJ2-1, the complete variable domain reads DGGITQSPKYLFRKEGQNVTLSCEQNLNHDAMYWYRQDPGQGLRLIYYSQIVNDFQKGDIAEGYSVSREKKESFPLTVTSAQKNPTAFYLCASSISTGNEQFFGPGTRLTVL.

The chain combines TRBV7-9 with TRBJ1-1; the TCRdb call, TRBD1, lacks DNA for checking. The CDR3 runs to 14 residues. Germline V CDR1 and CDR2: SEHNR, FQNEAQ (reference sequence). CDR3 in amino acids: CSSSLVGGDTEAFF.

The gene calls are TRBV29-1 and TRBJ1-2; TCRdb's D gene call, TRBD1, goes unchecked for lack of DNA. CDR1 SQVTM and CDR2 ANQGSEA come from the germline V gene. The CDR3 extends over 15 amino acids. CDR3 in amino acids: CSVVSLGQENYGYTF.